This T cell receptor (beta chain) is drawn from a study of blood T cell repertoires in COVID-19. Study-level information: Acute and convalescent COVID-19 samples came from the United States, Italy and Spain. T cells, B-cell-depleted T cells, or PBMCs supplied cDNA or gDNA.

This clone was observed a handful of times. Per the study methods: Scientists estimated how many nucleated cells there were by amplifying reference gene primers. The repertoire was sequenced with immunoSEQ multiplex PCR; TCRdb's copy has only in-frame clones and lacks some. For V, J and clone size, that table is used; D and trimming come from the DNA. Of 540,000 or so clones listed, roughly nine tenths are singletons. V lost 3 bases, J lost 6 bases, and 9 bases lay in between. The CDR3 is made up of 13 amino acids. Germline V gene data show CDR1 as SNHLY and CDR2 as FYNNEI. Seattle researchers signed up patients amid active infection and tracked them longitudinally.

Sequences were obtained from peripheral blood. The rearrangement links TRBV2 to TRBJ1-5, with D perhaps TRBD1 (6 bases). The clonotype was recovered from a woman aged 45-60 years with COVID-19, enrolled during active disease. The DNA for the CDR3 is TGTGCCAGCAGTGAGCAGGGGACTCAGCCCCAGCATTTT. It codes for CASSEQGTQPQHF.